This TCR beta chain was sequenced during a study of blood T cell repertoires in COVID-19. Study summary: Researchers got acute and convalescent COVID-19 samples from the United States, Italy and Spain. Nucleic acid was either cDNA or gDNA, and it came from T cells, B-cell-depleted T cells, or PBMCs.

The table lists this clone with a few counts. Original methodology: Counts of nucleated cells, estimated from reference gene primer amplification, were obtained. The data were produced by immunoSEQ multiplex PCR, yet TCRdb's version contains in-frame clones alone and is incomplete. V and J calls plus clone size are reproduced from that table; the DNA served to infer D and trimming. Of 100,000 to 120,000 clones listed, 80% to 85% were seen once; the top ten hold over 15%. Germline CDR1 MNHEY, CDR2 SMNVEV (reference sequence). This CDR3 spans 18 amino acids. The ends lost 4 bases at V and 0 bases at J; junction bases unmatched: 6.

Sequencing used peripheral blood. The genes are TRBV27 and TRBJ1-6; 10 nucleotides align to TRBD1. This clonotype was sampled from a woman of 80 years or more with acute or convalescent COVID-19. In nucleotides, the CDR3 is TGTGCCAGCAGTTCGGGGACAGGGGTGGGCTCCTATAATTCACCCCTCCACTTT. Its translation: CASSSGTGVGSYNSPLHF.